This TCR beta chain came from a study of T cell responses to AZD1222 COVID-19 vaccine. With 4 bases removed from V and 1 base from J, the gap between germline ends came to 14 bases. Per the germline V gene, CDR1 is SGHRS and CDR2 is YFSETQ. The CDR3 sequence is 15 residues long. Assay used: immunoSEQ multiplex PCR; TCRdb lists only in-frame clones, some missing. The sample shows about 120,000 clones, around 87% of them seen only once. The sample in question was peripheral blood, obtained on day 0 of AZD1222 vaccination. The sequence came from an adult in good health. The chain links TRBV5-1 to TRBJ1-1; perhaps TRBD1 as D (5 bases). CDR3 region: CASSGDWSKNTEAFF. The DNA of the CDR3 is TGCGCCAGCAGCGGGGACTGGAGCAAGAACACTGAAGCTTTCTTT.